The 32 T cell receptor beta chains given below trace back to one sample, sequenced in a study of T-cell memory formation after mild COVID-19. TCRdb recomputed calls from the 5' RACE reads with MiXCR, one row per CDR3 protein. The sample yields roughly 190,000 distinct CDR3 sequences, about 11% seen once. Sequencing input: PBMCs or a T cell subset sorted from them (not recorded which). These receptors were obtained from a man younger than 35 who had mild COVID-19 (a few samples of this study predate the infection). Cell type and time point are not known.

The chain employs TRBV6-2 or TRBV6-3 and TRBJ2-3; 9 nucleotides match TRBD1. CDR1 MNHEY and CDR2 SVGEGT come from the germline V gene. The J segment lost 2 bases and the V segment lost 6 bases, leaving 6 bases of the junction unmatched. This CDR3 is built from 15 residues. As DNA, the CDR3 is TGTGCCAGCAGCTACAGGGGGCGCCCCACAGATACGCAGTATTTT. Residues: CASSYRGRPTDTQYF.

This clonotype was observed a few times. V is TRBV6-2 or TRBV6-3 and J is TRBJ2-1; D is possibly TRBD2 (5 bases). The V and J ends lost 6 bases and 8 bases respectively, with 14 bases between them. The germline gives CDR1 MNHEY, CDR2 SVGEGT. This CDR3 comprises 13 residues. The CDR3 is CASRPTSFHEQFF. The CDR3 nucleotides read TGTGCCAGCAGGCCTACTAGTTTCCATGAGCAGTTCTTC.

This clonotype was detected many times. The V gene is TRBV29-1, the J gene TRBJ2-1; D may be TRBD2 (6 bases). CDR1 and CDR2 (germline): SQVTM, ANQGSEA. Trimming removed 6 bases from V and 7 bases from J, with 13 bases in between. This CDR3 has 12 residues. The CDR3 DNA follows: TGCAGCGTAGGGGCCGGGGGAAATGAGCAGTTCTTC. It translates to CSVGAGGNEQFF.

This clonotype came up a few times. For the CDR3, the DNA is TGTGCCAGCAGCTTAGGTCTGCCGACAGATACGCAGTATTTT. Its translation: CASSLGLPTDTQYF. The rearrangement uses TRBV7-6 and TRBJ2-3; D gene uncertain. Deletions cut 1 base from V and 3 bases from J, with 8 bases between. CDR3 length: 14 residues. Germline CDR1 SGHVS, CDR2 FNYEAQ.

The V gene is TRBV6-1, the J gene TRBJ2-7, with a weak D call TRBD2 (6 bases). The CDR3 has 14 amino acids. In germline, CDR1 is MNHNS, CDR2 SASEGT. V dropped 3 bases and J dropped 5 bases, with 14 bases sitting between them. CDR3 protein: CASSEVGRVDEQYF. The DNA for the CDR3 is TGTGCCAGCAGTGAGGTCGGGAGAGTCGACGAGCAGTACTTC.

This clonotype turned up a few times. This chain connects TRBV9 to TRBJ2-1, with D possibly matching TRBD2 (6 bases). The CDR3 is 14 residues long. Deletions cut 0 bases from V and 9 bases from J, with 13 bases between. The germline V gene encodes CDR1 SGDLS and CDR2 YYNGEE. CDR3 bases: TGTGCCAGCAGCGTAGGGCTAGCGTCGACTGAGCAGTTCTTC. Protein product: CASSVGLASTEQFF.

The chain joins TRBV18 to TRBJ1-5; the D gene is possibly TRBD1 (6 bases). In germline, CDR1 is KGHSH, CDR2 LQKENI. V was pared by 2 bases and J by 6 bases, with 11 bases between. This CDR3 contains 14 residues. CDR3 DNA: TGTGCCAGCTCACCATCGGGGGCCGGTCAGCCCCAGCATTTT. This codes for CASSPSGAGQPQHF. Full variable domain (missing parts from reference TRBV18 and TRBJ1-5): NAGVMQNPRHLVRRRGQEARLRCSPMKGHSHVYWYRQLPEEGLKFMVYLQKENIIDESGMPKERFSAEFPKEGPSILRIQQVVRGDSAAYFCASSPSGAGQPQHFGDGTRLSIL.

CDR3: CASMVRKGTNSPLHF. For the CDR3, the DNA is TGTGCCAGCATGGTTCGTAAAGGGACGAATTCACCCCTCCACTTT. V gene TRBV6-5 combines with J gene TRBJ1-6, with D maybe TRBD1 (5 bases). This CDR3 is built from 15 residues. Trimming cost V 7 bases and J 7 bases, with 17 bases left between them. Germline CDR1 reads MNHEY; CDR2 reads SVGAGI.

This clonotype was counted ten times or more. This chain joins TRBV6-2 or TRBV6-3 and TRBJ2-7; the D gene is possibly TRBD1 (5 bases). Germline lookup yields CDR1 MNHEY and CDR2 SVGEGT. The CDR3 consists of 14 residues. V lost 7 bases, J lost 13 bases, and 26 bases lay in between. The CDR3 nucleotides are TGTGCCAGCACACCTTCGACAAGGGGCCGACGCCGATACTTC. It codes for CASTPSTRGRRRYF.

The chain recombines TRBV12-3 or TRBV12-4 with TRBJ2-7; weak D call: TRBD2 (5 bases). The CDR3 spans 13 residues. V shed 5 bases and J shed 4 bases, with 12 bases lying between them. CDR3 sequence reads: CASSPGLRYEQYF. The CDR3 bases are TGTGCCAGCAGTCCCGGACTCCGATACGAGCAGTACTTC.

This clonotype was counted many times. The chain recombines TRBV12-3 or TRBV12-4 with TRBJ2-1; a weak D match, TRBD1 (6 bases). The CDR3 extends over 14 amino acids. V shed 7 bases and J shed 5 bases, with 15 bases lying between them. In DNA form, the CDR3 reads TGTGCCAGCACCCTACAGGGATTCAACAATGAGCAGTTCTTC. Amino acids: CASTLQGFNNEQFF.

This clonotype was seen only a few times. The V and J genes are TRBV2 and TRBJ1-2; D may be TRBD1 (6 bases). Trimming stripped 2 bases from V and 4 bases from J, with 14 bases between. The CDR3 length is 15 residues. The V gene's germline CDR1 is SNHLY and CDR2 FYNNEI. DNA of the CDR3: TGTGCCAGCAGTGAATTTAAGGGACACCCCTATGGCTACACCTTC. Protein sequence: CASSEFKGHPYGYTF.

This clonotype was detected many times. The chain is built from TRBV24-1 and TRBJ2-5, with D perhaps TRBD1 (5 bases). Deletions cut 4 bases from V and 12 bases from J, with 17 bases between. The CDR3 is 13 residues long. Germline lookup yields CDR1 KGHDR and CDR2 SFDVKD. As DNA, the CDR3 is TGTGCCACCAGTGACCCTCGACAGCCCTCGGAGTACTTC. It encodes CATSDPRQPSEYF.

The CDR3 DNA sequence: TGCGCCAGCAGCCAAGAAAATCGGCGGGCTAAAGGAAGGAATTCACCCCTCCACTTT. It is translated as CASSQENRRAKGRNSPLHF. This chain joins TRBV4-1 and TRBJ1-6; no clear D gene. Germline CDR1 reads MGHRA; CDR2 reads YSYEKL. V was clipped by 0 bases and J by 7 bases, with 22 bases between them. The CDR3 sequence is 19 residues long.

This clonotype was seen many times. CDR3 DNA sequence: TGTGCCAGCAGCCCCCATCGGGATACGCAGTATTTT. This codes for CASSPHRDTQYF. The genes are TRBV7-2 and TRBJ2-3; D gene unclear. CDR1 is SGHTA and CDR2 is FQGNSA in the germline V gene. This CDR3 region has 12 residues. V was cut by 5 bases and J by 6 bases, with 9 bases left in between.

This clonotype has a handful of counts. The CDR3 loop reads CASSSRTGVGEQYV. In DNA form, the CDR3 reads TGTGCCAGCAGTTCGAGAACAGGGGTGGGCGAGCAGTACGTC. The rearrangement joins TRBV27 to TRBJ2-7; 7 bases agree with TRBD1. The CDR3 spans 14 residues. The ends lost 4 bases at V and 6 bases at J; junction bases unmatched: 9. Germline V gene sequence: CDR1 MNHEY, CDR2 SMNVEV (reference sequence).

This clonotype was seen more than once but under ten times. This chain uses TRBV6-5 with TRBJ2-2, with 8 nucleotides matching TRBD1. The length of the CDR3 is 16 residues. The V and J ends lost 4 bases and 3 bases, in that order; junction bases with no gene match: 7. The germline CDR1 and CDR2 sequences are MNHEY and SVGAGI. CDR3 region: CASSSDRGRYTGELFF. The CDR3 nucleotides are TGTGCCAGCAGTTCCGACAGGGGCCGATACACCGGGGAGCTGTTTTTT.

The chain is built from TRBV28 and TRBJ2-1, with no clear D. Deletions cut 2 bases from V and 5 bases from J, with 4 bases between. The CDR3 sequence is 12 residues long. Germline V CDR1 and CDR2: MDHEN, SYDVKM. The CDR3 loop is CASSLPHNEQFF. CDR3 DNA: TGTGCCAGCAGTTTACCCCACAATGAGCAGTTCTTC.

This clonotype was seen a handful of times. This chain joins TRBV12-3 or TRBV12-4 and TRBJ1-1; D is unresolved. The CDR3 runs to 12 residues. The germline V and J ends were trimmed by 3 bases and 6 bases, with 8 bases remaining between them. CDR3 in amino acids: CASSFPNPEAFF. CDR3 DNA: TGTGCCAGCAGTTTTCCTAACCCTGAAGCTTTCTTT.

This clonotype appeared a few times. This chain connects TRBV14 to TRBJ1-6, with unresolved D. The V end was cut by 6 bases, the J end by 5 bases, with 11 bases between. Looked up from germline, CDR1 is SGHDN and CDR2 is FVKESK. The CDR3 totals 14 residues. CDR3 DNA sequence: TGTGCCAGCAGATACGGGCTGAATAATTCACCCCTCCACTTT. It specifies CASRYGLNNSPLHF.

V and J are TRBV20-1 and TRBJ1-1; D may be TRBD1 (5 bases). Per germline, CDR1 DFQATT and CDR2 SNEGSKA (reference sequence). Trimming took off 6 bases at V and 3 bases at J, with 11 bases between the two ends. The CDR3 extends over 12 amino acids. CDR3 bases: TGCAGTGCCGGGACCTGGGACACTGAAGCTTTCTTT. This gives the protein CSAGTWDTEAFF.

This clonotype was counted a few times. This CDR3 reads CASSQPPGQGSYEQYF. The CDR3 coding sequence is TGTGCCAGCAGTCAACCTCCGGGACAGGGCTCCTACGAGCAGTACTTC. The V gene is TRBV6-6, the J gene TRBJ2-7; 9 bases are shared with TRBD1. Germline CDR1 is MNHNY and CDR2 is SVGAGI (reference sequence). The CDR3 consists of 16 residues. The ends lost 5 bases at V and 0 bases at J; junction bases unmatched: 8.

This clonotype was found many times. V and J are TRBV7-2 and TRBJ1-2; 7 bases map to TRBD1. The V segment lost 2 bases and the J segment 8 bases; nucleotides outside the gene matches: 8. The germline V gene has CDR1 SGHTA and CDR2 FQGNSA. The CDR3 is 14 amino acids. The chain's CDR3 is CASSLNEGAYGYTF. For the CDR3, the DNA is TGTGCCAGCAGCTTAAATGAGGGGGCGTACGGCTACACCTTC.

V gene TRBV24-1 combines with J gene TRBJ1-1; no definite D call. The germline CDR1 and CDR2 sequences are KGHDR and SFDVKD. The CDR3 totals 15 residues. The V end was cut by 3 bases, the J end by 1 base, with 11 bases between. This CDR3 reads CATSDTRTGNTEAFF. The CDR3 nucleotides are TGTGCCACCAGTGATACCCGGACGGGGAACACTGAAGCTTTCTTT.

This clonotype was seen more than once but under ten times. The chain has TRBV7-9 and TRBJ1-1, with a tentative D call TRBD1 (5 bases). Deletions cut 2 bases from V and 7 bases from J, with 11 bases between. The CDR3 contains 13 residues. The V gene's germline CDR1 is SEHNR and CDR2 FQNEAQ (reference sequence). CDR3 amino acids: CASSLTGRGEAFF. CDR3 in DNA: TGTGCCAGCAGCTTAACGGGGCGCGGTGAAGCTTTCTTT.

The V and J genes are TRBV20-1 and TRBJ1-2; TRBD1 is a possible D gene (5 bases). The ends were cut back, 7 bases at V and 2 bases at J, with 17 bases in the middle. Germline CDR1 is DFQATT and CDR2 is SNEGSKA (reference sequence). CDR3 size: 14 residues. Here the CDR3 reads CSVPVGTVNYGYTF. The CDR3 DNA is TGCAGTGTCCCGGTCGGGACGGTGAACTATGGCTACACCTTC.

The chain has TRBV4-2 and TRBJ2-5; 10 nucleotides line up with TRBD2. CDR3 size: 17 residues. Germline V lookup: CDR1 LGHNA, CDR2 YNFKEQ. V dropped 0 bases and J dropped 5; count of bases not matched to a gene: 9. The CDR3 protein is CASSQDPSGGGWETQYF. CDR3 nucleotides: TGTGCCAGCAGCCAAGACCCTAGCGGGGGCGGATGGGAGACCCAGTACTTC.

There are a few counts of this clonotype. The chain links TRBV7-2 to TRBJ2-5, with TRBD2 identical over 14 bases. Germline loops: CDR1 SGHTA, CDR2 FQGNSA. The CDR3 loop spans 16 amino acids. V was clipped by 5 bases and J by 5 bases; unmatched bases: 7. DNA of the CDR3: TGTGCCAGCAGCAGCGGACTAGCGGGGGGAATGGAGACCCAGTACTTC. Translated, it gives CASSSGLAGGMETQYF.

The chain joins TRBV12-3 or TRBV12-4 to TRBJ2-3; 7 bases agree with TRBD2. The CDR3 has 15 amino acids. J lost 9 bases, V lost 6 bases, and 15 bases had no gene match. The CDR3 loop is CASRKTEMHGGTQYF. The CDR3 DNA sequence: TGTGCCAGCAGAAAGACCGAAATGCACGGGGGGACGCAGTATTTT.

This clonotype was detected a few times. The chain uses TRBV3-1 and TRBJ2-3; maybe TRBD2 (5 bases). The CDR3 extends over 19 amino acids. Germline CDR1 reads LGHDT; CDR2 reads YNNKEL (reference sequence). V gave up 4 bases and J gave up 0 bases, with 23 bases separating them. As DNA, the CDR3 is TGTGCCAGCAGCCCAAGGAAGAAGCGGATAGACTCTAGCACAGATACGCAGTATTTT. Its translation is CASSPRKKRIDSSTDTQYF.

At least ten counts were recorded for this clonotype. The chain links TRBV7-2 to TRBJ1-5, with 11 positions matching TRBD1. CDR3 length: 14 amino acids. Trimming took 3 bases from V and 9 from J; bases not matched to a gene: 4. CDR1 is SGHTA, CDR2 FQGNSA, per germline. The DNA for the CDR3 is TGTGCCAGCAGCTTGGGACAGGGGGGTCGGCCCCAGCATTTT. Translated: CASSLGQGGRPQHF.

This clonotype was found a few times. V is TRBV3-1 and J is TRBJ2-3; 9 bases align to TRBD2. V dropped 1 base and J dropped 3; count of bases not matched to a gene: 5. The V gene's germline CDR1 is LGHDT and CDR2 YNNKEL (reference sequence). This CDR3 has 16 residues. The CDR3 spells CASSQAVAGGTDTQYF. The CDR3, as DNA: TGTGCCAGCAGCCAAGCTGTGGCGGGGGGGACAGATACGCAGTATTTT.